This TCR beta chain was profiled in a study of fetal regulatory T cell absence and autoimmunity. Whole-study results and caveats: Pancreas TCRs were oligoclonally enriched versus cord blood, some clones over 80-fold. Antigen-driven pancreatic autoimmunity before birth in IPEX was inferred from oligoclonal enrichment. TRB gene family usage was broadly similar in cord blood and pancreas.

The survey-level immunoSEQ assay was used. The data were produced by immunoSEQ multiplex PCR, yet TCRdb's version contains in-frame clones alone and is incomplete. The table has about 95,000 clones, approximately 79% seen once. Worth noting for this clone: The antigen is undetermined.

The CDR3 loop spans 16 amino acids. Germline V gene sequence: CDR1 SGDLS, CDR2 YYNGEE. V was shortened by 4 bases and J by 4 bases, with 18 bases between the two germline ends. The sample comprised pancreas tissue. The rearrangement joins TRBV9 to TRBJ2-1; the D gene is possibly TRBD2 (5 bases). The sequence was collected from a male donor with IPEX syndrome. The CDR3 DNA sequence: TGTGCCAGCAGCCCTTCCGGACTGTACCTTTACAATGAGCAGTTCTTC. Encoded protein: CASSPSGLYLYNEQFF.